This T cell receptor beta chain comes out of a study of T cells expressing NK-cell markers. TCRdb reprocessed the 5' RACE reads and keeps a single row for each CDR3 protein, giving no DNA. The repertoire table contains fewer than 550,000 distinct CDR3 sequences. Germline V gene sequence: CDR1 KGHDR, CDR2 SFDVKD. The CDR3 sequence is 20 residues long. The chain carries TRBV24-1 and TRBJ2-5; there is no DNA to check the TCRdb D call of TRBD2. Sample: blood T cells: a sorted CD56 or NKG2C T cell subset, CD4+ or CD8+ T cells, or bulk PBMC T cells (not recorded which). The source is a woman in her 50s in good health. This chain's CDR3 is CATSDDHTLADRGWGETQYF.